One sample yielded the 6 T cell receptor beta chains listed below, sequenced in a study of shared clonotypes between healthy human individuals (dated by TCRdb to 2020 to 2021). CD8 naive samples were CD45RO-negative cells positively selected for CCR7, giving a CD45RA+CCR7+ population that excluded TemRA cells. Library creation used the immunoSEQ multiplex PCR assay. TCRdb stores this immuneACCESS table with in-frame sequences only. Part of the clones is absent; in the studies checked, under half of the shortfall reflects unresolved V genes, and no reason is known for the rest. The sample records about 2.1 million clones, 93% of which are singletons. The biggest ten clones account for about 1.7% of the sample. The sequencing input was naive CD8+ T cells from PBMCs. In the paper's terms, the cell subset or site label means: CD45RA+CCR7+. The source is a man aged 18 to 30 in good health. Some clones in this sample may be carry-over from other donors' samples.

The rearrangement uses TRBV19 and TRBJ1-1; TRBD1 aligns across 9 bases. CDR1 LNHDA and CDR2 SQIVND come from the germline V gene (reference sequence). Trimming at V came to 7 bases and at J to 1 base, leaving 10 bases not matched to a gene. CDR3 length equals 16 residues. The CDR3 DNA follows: TGTGCCAGTATCGCCATCTTGGACAGGGGGAACACTGAAGCTTTCTTT. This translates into CASIAILDRGNTEAFF. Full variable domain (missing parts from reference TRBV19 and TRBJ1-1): DGGITQSPKYLFRKEGQNVTLSCEQNLNHDAMYWYRQDPGQGLRLIYYSQIVNDFQKGDIAEGYSVSREKKESFPLTVTSAQKNPTAFYLCASIAILDRGNTEAFFGQGTRLTVV.

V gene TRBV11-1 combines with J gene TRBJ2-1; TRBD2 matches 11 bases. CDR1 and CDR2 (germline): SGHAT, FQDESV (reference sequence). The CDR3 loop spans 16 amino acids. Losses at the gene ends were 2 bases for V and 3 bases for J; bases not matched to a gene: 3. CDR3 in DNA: TGTGCCAGCAGCTTAAGAGGGACTAGCGGCTACAATGAGCAGTTCTTC. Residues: CASSLRGTSGYNEQFF.

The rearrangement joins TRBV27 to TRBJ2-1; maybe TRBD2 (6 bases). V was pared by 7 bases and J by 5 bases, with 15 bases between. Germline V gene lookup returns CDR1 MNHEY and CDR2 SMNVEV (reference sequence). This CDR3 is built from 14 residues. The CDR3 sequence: CASTSGPRNNEQFF. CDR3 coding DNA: TGTGCCAGCACCAGCGGGCCGAGAAACAATGAGCAGTTCTTC.

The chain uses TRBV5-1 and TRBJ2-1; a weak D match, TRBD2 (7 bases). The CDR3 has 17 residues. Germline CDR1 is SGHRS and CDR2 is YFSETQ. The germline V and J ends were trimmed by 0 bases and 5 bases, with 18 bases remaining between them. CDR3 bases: TGCGCCAGCAGCTTGGGCAAGGGGGGAGGGCCCCACAATGAGCAGTTCTTC. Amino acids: CASSLGKGGGPHNEQFF.

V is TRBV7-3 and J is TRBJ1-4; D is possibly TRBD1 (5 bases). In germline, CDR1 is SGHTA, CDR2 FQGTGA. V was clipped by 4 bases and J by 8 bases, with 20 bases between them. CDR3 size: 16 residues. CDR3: CASSCVPHLRGEKLFF. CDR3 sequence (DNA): TGTGCCAGCAGCTGCGTTCCCCACCTAAGGGGCGAAAAACTGTTTTTT.

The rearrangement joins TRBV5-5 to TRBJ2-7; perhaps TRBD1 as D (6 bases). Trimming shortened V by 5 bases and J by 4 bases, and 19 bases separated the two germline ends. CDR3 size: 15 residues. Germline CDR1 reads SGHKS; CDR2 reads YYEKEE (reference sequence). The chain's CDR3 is CASSLGTGRLYEQYF. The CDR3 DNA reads TGTGCCAGCAGTCTCGGAACAGGGCGTTTGTACGAGCAGTACTTC.